The subject of this entry is one T cell receptor (beta chain). This specimen comes from a study of blood T cell repertoires in COVID-19. Profiling relied on immunoSEQ multiplex PCR, and the TCRdb table lists in-frame clones only, not all of them. The data show under 200,000 clones, with approximately 86% seen just once and about 0.6% held by the top ten. Seattle researchers signed up patients amid active infection and tracked them longitudinally. This sequence originates from a man between 60 and 75 years old with COVID-19, enrolled during active disease. Sequencing was carried out using peripheral blood.

The CDR3 DNA reads TGTGCCAGCAGCCAATTCAGCGCAGACGAGCAGTACTTC. Translated: CASSQFSADEQYF. V gene TRBV16 combines with J gene TRBJ2-7; D remains ambiguous. V lost 1 base to trimming and J lost 5 bases, with 9 bases between them. CDR3 length equals 13 residues. Germline values: CDR1 KGHSY, CDR2 FQNENV.